Here is one T cell receptor beta chain with its context. The sample belongs to a study of blood T cell repertoires in COVID-19. Looking at the study overall: Donors in the United States, Italy and Spain gave samples during acute or convalescent COVID-19. PBMCs, B-cell-depleted T cells, or T cells provided the cDNA or gDNA that made up the material.

Authors' analysis steps: Reference gene primer amplification yielded estimated nucleated cell counts. Libraries were prepared by immunoSEQ multiplex PCR; TCRdb keeps only in-frame clonotypes and omits some of them. V, J and clone size reflect that table, while D and trimming were determined from the DNA. The sample holds about 230,000 clones, roughly nine tenths seen once. This CDR3 is 13 amino acids long. V lost 7 bases and J 4 bases, leaving 13 bases between the germline ends. Germline V lookup: CDR1 SNHLY, CDR2 FYNNEI. The chain has TRBV2 and TRBJ1-1; TRBD1 might be the D (5 bases). This TCR was recovered from a woman aged 18-30 years who had recovered from COVID-19. The specimen was peripheral blood. The CDR3: CASIRQGGTEAFF. The CDR3 DNA follows: TGTGCCAGCATCCGGCAGGGAGGCACTGAAGCTTTCTTT.